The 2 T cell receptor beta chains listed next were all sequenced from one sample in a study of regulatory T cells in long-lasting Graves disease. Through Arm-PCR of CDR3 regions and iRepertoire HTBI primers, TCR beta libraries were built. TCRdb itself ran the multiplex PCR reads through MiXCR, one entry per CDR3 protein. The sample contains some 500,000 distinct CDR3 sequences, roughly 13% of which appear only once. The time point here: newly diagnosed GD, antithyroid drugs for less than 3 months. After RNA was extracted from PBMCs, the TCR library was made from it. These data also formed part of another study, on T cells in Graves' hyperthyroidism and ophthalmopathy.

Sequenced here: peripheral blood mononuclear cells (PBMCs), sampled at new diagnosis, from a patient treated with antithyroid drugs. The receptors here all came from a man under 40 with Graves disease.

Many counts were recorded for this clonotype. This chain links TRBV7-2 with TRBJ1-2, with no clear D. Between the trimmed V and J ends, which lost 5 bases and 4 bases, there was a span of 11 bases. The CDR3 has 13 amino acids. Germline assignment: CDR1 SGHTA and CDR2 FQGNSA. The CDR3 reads CASSPGLIYGYTF. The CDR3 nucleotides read TGTGCCAGCAGCCCCGGACTGATCTATGGCTACACCTTC. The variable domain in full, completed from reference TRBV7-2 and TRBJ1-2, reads GAGVSQSPSNKVTEKGKDVELRCDPISGHTALYWYRQSLGQGLEFLIYFQGNSAPDKSGLPSDRFSAERTGGSVSTLTIQRTQQEDSAVYLCASSPGLIYGYTFGSGTRLTVV.

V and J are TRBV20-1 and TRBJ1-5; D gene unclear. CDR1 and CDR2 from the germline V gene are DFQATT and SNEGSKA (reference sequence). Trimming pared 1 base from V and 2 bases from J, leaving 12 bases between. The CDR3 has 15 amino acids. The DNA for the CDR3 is TGCAGTGCTAGAGCCCCCCGGGAGGGCAATCAGCCCCAGCATTTT. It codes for CSARAPREGNQPQHF.